Following are 25 T cell receptor beta chains from one sample sequenced in a study of blood T cell repertoires in COVID-19 (dated by TCRdb to 2018 to 2020). Library prep was done by the immunoSEQ multiplex PCR assay. Imported from immuneACCESS, the table was reduced by TCRdb to in-frame sequences with V and J called. These copies leave out some clones; in studies compared against another copy, an unresolved V gene accounts for under half, and the cause of the remainder is not known. The sample yields over 200,000 clones; 70% to 90% were counted once. Around 12% of the sample is taken by the ten largest. Specimen: peripheral blood. The receptor set was obtained from a woman aged 18-29 years who had recovered from COVID-19.

The chain couples TRBV11-2 to TRBJ2-1; 8 nucleotides align to TRBD1. Unmatched junction bases numbered 3, after V lost 1 base and J lost 7 bases. The CDR3 length is 14 residues. The germline gives CDR1 SGHAT, CDR2 FQNNGV. The CDR3 sequence: CASSLGTGLNEQFF. The CDR3 DNA follows: TGTGCCAGCAGCTTAGGGACAGGGTTAAATGAGCAGTTCTTC. Full variable domain (remainder filled in from reference TRBV11-2 and TRBJ2-1): EAGVAQSPRYKIIEKRQSVAFWCNPISGHATLYWYQQILGQGPKLLIQFQNNGVVDDSQLPKDRFSAERLKGVDSTLKIQPAKLEDSAVYLCASSLGTGLNEQFFGPGTRLTVL.

This chain links TRBV30 with TRBJ1-1; possibly TRBD1 for D (5 bases). The CDR3 is 13 amino acids. The ends were cut back, 7 bases at V and 6 bases at J, with 18 bases in the middle. Germline V CDR1 and CDR2: GTSNPN, SVGIG (reference sequence). CDR3 nucleotide sequence: TGTGCCTCCGAAAACTCAGGGTTATCTGAAGCTTTCTTT. Amino acid sequence: CASENSGLSEAFF.

In DNA, the CDR3 is TGTGCCATCAGTGATTTCCGGGAGGGCACCTACGAGCAGTACTTC. Translated: CAISDFREGTYEQYF. The chain joins TRBV10-3 to TRBJ2-7; 8 bases align to TRBD2. J was trimmed by 2 bases and V by 3 bases; bases with no gene match: 6. CDR1 and CDR2 from the germline V gene are ENHRY and SYGVKD. This CDR3 region has 15 residues.

The V call is TRBV7-9, the J call TRBJ2-2; the D gene is possibly TRBD1 (6 bases). Germline V gene data show CDR1 as SEHNR and CDR2 as FQNEAQ (reference sequence). CDR3 length equals 17 residues. Trimming cost V 1 base and J 0 bases, with 12 bases left between them. The CDR3 DNA sequence: TGTGCCAGCAGCTTAGTGGGGGCCAGCGCGAACACCGGGGAGCTGTTTTTT. This codes for CASSLVGASANTGELFF.

The rearrangement links TRBV19 to TRBJ2-1, with D possibly matching TRBD2 (6 bases). Germline CDR1 is LNHDA and CDR2 is SQIVND (reference sequence). V gave up 0 bases and J gave up 0 bases, with 18 bases separating them. CDR3 size: 19 residues. DNA of the CDR3: TGTGCCAGTAGTATAGAACGCCTGGGAGCGGAGGGCTCCTACAATGAGCAGTTCTTC. Encoded protein: CASSIERLGAEGSYNEQFF.

This clone has ten or more counts. The rearrangement joins TRBV4-1 to TRBJ2-2; 9 bases match TRBD1. Germline values: CDR1 MGHRA, CDR2 YSYEKL. The CDR3 spans 16 residues. Trimming took 3 bases from V and 6 from J; bases not matched to a gene: 8. The CDR3 sequence is CASSQGTGGSAGELFF. CDR3 DNA sequence: TGCGCCAGCAGCCAGGGAACAGGGGGCTCGGCCGGGGAGCTGTTTTTT.

This chain links TRBV3-1 (or the pseudogene TRBV3-2) with TRBJ2-1, with no clear D. Germline assignment: CDR1 LGHDT and CDR2 YNNKEL (reference sequence). The CDR3 extends over 17 amino acids. Between the trimmed V and J ends, which lost 0 bases and 3 bases, there was a span of 15 bases. The CDR3 reads CASSQDQQRQYYNEQFF. The CDR3 bases are TGTGCCAGCAGCCAAGATCAGCAGCGCCAATACTACAATGAGCAGTTCTTC.

This clone is a singleton in its sample. The chain combines TRBV4-3 with TRBJ2-7; 11 bases map to TRBD2. After removal of 0 bases from V and 2 bases from J, the junction contained 6 bases not matched to a gene. Germline lookup yields CDR1 LGHNA and CDR2 YSLEER. The CDR3 loop spans 17 amino acids. This CDR3 is CASSQDRSSGRTYEQYF. As DNA, the CDR3 is TGCGCCAGCAGCCAAGATAGGTCTAGCGGGAGGACCTACGAGCAGTACTTC.

The chain is built from TRBV6-2 or TRBV6-3 and TRBJ1-2; 7 bases are shared with TRBD1. Trimming cost V 6 bases and J 4 bases; bases outside gene matches: 5. The CDR3 runs 13 residues. The V gene's germline CDR1 is MNHEY and CDR2 SVGEGT. CDR3 loop: CASSQTGIYGYTF. In DNA, the CDR3 is TGTGCCAGCAGCCAGACAGGGATCTATGGCTACACCTTC.

V is TRBV3-1 (or the pseudogene TRBV3-2) and J is TRBJ1-4, with D perhaps TRBD1 (5 bases). Trimming removed 2 bases at V and 8 bases at J, with 9 bases between. This CDR3 has 13 residues. CDR1 LGHDT and CDR2 YNNKEL come from the germline V gene (reference sequence). The CDR3 protein is CASSQRTQEKLFF. The CDR3 nucleotides are TGTGCCAGCAGCCAACGGACACAGGAAAAACTGTTTTTT.

V gene TRBV19 combines with J gene TRBJ1-2; D uncertain. The CDR3 runs to 14 residues. The germline V gene has CDR1 LNHDA and CDR2 SQIVND (reference sequence). Trimming took off 3 bases at V and 3 bases at J, with 11 bases between the two ends. The CDR3 spells CASSISPVDYGYTF. CDR3 nucleotide sequence: TGTGCCAGTAGTATTTCTCCTGTTGACTATGGCTACACCTTC.

The chain links TRBV12-3 or TRBV12-4 to TRBJ2-7, with TRBD1 identical over 8 bases. The CDR3 consists of 13 residues. With V trimmed by 4 bases and J by 2 bases, 1 base remained unmatched. CDR3 coding DNA: TGTGCCAGCAGTTGGACAGGGACCTACGAGCAGTACTTC. Encoded protein: CASSWTGTYEQYF.

The V call is TRBV20-1, the J call TRBJ2-1; possibly TRBD1 for D (5 bases). Germline CDR1 reads DFQATT; CDR2 reads SNEGSKA (reference sequence). There are 14 residues in the CDR3. The germline V and J ends were trimmed by 3 bases and 7 bases, with 16 bases remaining between them. The CDR3 loop reads CSASLPPAGNEQFF. Written as DNA, the CDR3 is TGCAGTGCTAGTTTACCCCCCGCAGGGAATGAGCAGTTCTTC.

The V call is TRBV2, the J call TRBJ1-5, with a possible D match to TRBD1 (5 bases). V was clipped by 7 bases and J by 4 bases, with 17 bases between them. There are 15 residues in the CDR3. CDR1 and CDR2 from the germline V gene are SNHLY and FYNNEI. As DNA, the CDR3 is TGTGCCAGCACCGCGGGGCAGGGTCGTAATCAGCCCCAGCATTTT. Its translation is CASTAGQGRNQPQHF.

V usage is TRBV19 and J usage is TRBJ1-2, with 7 positions matching TRBD1. This CDR3 is 13 amino acids long. V was clipped by 7 bases and J by 2 bases; unmatched bases: 4. Germline lookup yields CDR1 LNHDA and CDR2 SQIVND (reference sequence). The CDR3 bases are TGTGCCAGTATACAGGGGCAGAACTATGGCTACACCTTC. As protein: CASIQGQNYGYTF.

CDR3 protein: CASSESTSDSYNEQFF. The CDR3 DNA reads TGTGCCAGCAGTGAATCAACTTCCGATTCCTACAATGAGCAGTTCTTC. The chain employs TRBV25-1 and TRBJ2-1; D remains unclear. This CDR3 is 16 amino acids long. V lost 1 base and J 1 base, leaving 11 bases between the germline ends. In germline, CDR1 is MGHDK, CDR2 SYGVNS.

The V and J genes are TRBV3-1 (or the pseudogene TRBV3-2) and TRBJ1-5; 7 bases align to TRBD1. CDR1 LGHDT and CDR2 YNNKEL come from the germline V gene (reference sequence). The CDR3 has 15 amino acids. The ends lost 4 bases at V and 4 bases at J; junction bases unmatched: 7. Here the CDR3 reads CASSRGTVTNQPQHF. The CDR3 region has the DNA TGTGCCAGCAGCCGCGGGACAGTTACTAATCAGCCCCAGCATTTT.

The CDR3 DNA sequence: TGTGCCAGCAGCGTAGTTCCGGGGAGAGCCGAGCAGTACTTC. This codes for CASSVVPGRAEQYF. The chain uses TRBV9 and TRBJ2-7, with D possibly matching TRBD2 (5 bases). Germline-derived CDR1 and CDR2 are SGDLS and YYNGEE. The length of the CDR3 is 14 residues. Trimming stripped 0 bases from V and 6 bases from J, with 13 bases between.

The J gene is TRBJ1-1, the V gene TRBV14; possible D gene TRBD1, 5 bases. The V gene's germline CDR1 is SGHDN and CDR2 FVKESK. The CDR3 is 17 residues long. V lost 4 bases and J lost 3, with 21 bases in between. The CDR3 region is CASSRFGGFMSYTEAFF. CDR3 coding DNA: TGTGCCAGCAGCCGGTTTGGGGGGTTTATGAGCTACACTGAAGCTTTCTTT.

This clone was seen only once. CDR3 DNA: TGTGCCAGCAGTTACCCCGGACAGGGACGTGGCTACACCTTC. Its translation: CASSYPGQGRGYTF. The chain links TRBV6-2 or TRBV6-3 to TRBJ1-2; 8 positions agree with TRBD1. The trim removed 2 bases at V and 7 bases at J, leaving 6 bases unmatched. The CDR3 contains 14 residues. Germline V gives CDR1 MNHEY, CDR2 SVGEGT.

The chain employs TRBV4-1 and TRBJ2-7; 7 positions agree with TRBD2. Germline V gene sequence: CDR1 MGHRA, CDR2 YSYEKL. This CDR3 has 13 residues. Losses at the gene ends were 4 bases for V and 2 bases for J; bases not matched to a gene: 2. This CDR3 is CASSPGRPYEQYF. The CDR3 DNA reads as TGCGCCAGCAGCCCCGGGAGGCCCTACGAGCAGTACTTC.

The chain uses TRBV4-1 and TRBJ2-1; D remains ambiguous. The CDR3 is 14 residues long. Germline CDR1 reads MGHRA; CDR2 reads YSYEKL. With 3 bases removed from V and 8 bases from J, the gap between germline ends came to 14 bases. The CDR3 bases are TGCGCCAGCAGCCACGGAGCTCAATCATATGAGCAGTTCTTC. Protein: CASSHGAQSYEQFF.

The V call is TRBV2, the J call TRBJ2-7, with D perhaps TRBD2 (6 bases). Trimming took 4 bases from V and 2 from J, leaving 12 bases between them. Germline assignment: CDR1 SNHLY and CDR2 FYNNEI. The CDR3 totals 14 residues. The CDR3 DNA reads TGTGCCAGCAGTGGGGCGCGGGAAGCCTACGAGCAGTACTTC. Translation: CASSGAREAYEQYF.

Here the CDR3 DNA reads TGTGCCAGCCTCCGGGAGGGCCTCTACGAGCAGTACTTC. Its protein product is CASLREGLYEQYF. The chain recombines TRBV6-5 with TRBJ2-7, with 8 bases that match TRBD2. This CDR3 has 13 residues. Germline loops: CDR1 MNHEY, CDR2 SVGAGI. Trimming at V came to 8 bases and at J to 3 bases, leaving 6 bases not matched to a gene.

This chain links TRBV23-1 with TRBJ1-5; D is uncertain. TRBV23-1 carries the ORF label, with uncertain function. Trimming removed 2 bases from V and 5 bases from J, with 13 bases in between. The CDR3 extends over 15 amino acids. This CDR3 is CASSQGPAVHQPQHF. The CDR3 nucleotides are TGCGCCAGCAGTCAAGGGCCCGCCGTCCATCAGCCCCAGCATTTT.